This T cell receptor (beta chain) came from a study of T cell responses to AZD1222 COVID-19 vaccine. The data were produced by immunoSEQ multiplex PCR, yet TCRdb's version contains in-frame clones alone and is incomplete. The profile shows 150,000 to 180,000 clones, 90% of them singletons. V shed 0 bases and J shed 4 bases, with 8 bases lying between them. Germline CDR1 reads KGHDR; CDR2 reads SFDVKD. This CDR3 is built from 14 residues. V and J are TRBV24-1 and TRBJ1-2; D gene unclear. This sample comprised peripheral blood, obtained on day 0 of AZD1222 vaccination. The sequence came from an adult in good health. CDR3 bases: TGTGCCACCAGTGATTTGCAGAGCCCCTATGGCTACACCTTC. Translation: CATSDLQSPYGYTF.